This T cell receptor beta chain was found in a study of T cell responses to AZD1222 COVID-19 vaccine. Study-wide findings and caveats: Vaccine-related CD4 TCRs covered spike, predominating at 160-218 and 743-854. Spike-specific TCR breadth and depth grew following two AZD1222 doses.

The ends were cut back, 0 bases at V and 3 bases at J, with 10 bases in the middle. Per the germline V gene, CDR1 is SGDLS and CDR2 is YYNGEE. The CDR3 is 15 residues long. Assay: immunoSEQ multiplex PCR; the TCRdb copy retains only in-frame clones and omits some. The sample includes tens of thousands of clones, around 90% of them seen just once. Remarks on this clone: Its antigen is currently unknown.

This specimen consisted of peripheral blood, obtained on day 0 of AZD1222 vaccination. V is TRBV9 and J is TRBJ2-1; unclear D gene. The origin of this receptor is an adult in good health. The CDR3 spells CASSVVGSGYNEQFF. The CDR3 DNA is TGTGCCAGCAGCGTAGTGGGGTCCGGCTACAATGAGCAGTTCTTC.